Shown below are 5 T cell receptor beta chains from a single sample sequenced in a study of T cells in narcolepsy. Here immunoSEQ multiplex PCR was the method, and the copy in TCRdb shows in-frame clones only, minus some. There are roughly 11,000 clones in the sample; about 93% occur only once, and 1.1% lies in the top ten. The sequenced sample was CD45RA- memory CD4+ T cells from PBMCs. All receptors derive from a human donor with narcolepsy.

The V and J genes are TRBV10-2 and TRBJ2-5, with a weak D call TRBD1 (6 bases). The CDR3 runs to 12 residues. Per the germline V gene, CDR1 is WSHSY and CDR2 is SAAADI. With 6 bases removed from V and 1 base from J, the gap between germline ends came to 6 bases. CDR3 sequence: CASRDSQETQYF. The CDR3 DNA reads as TGCGCCAGCAGGGACAGCCAAGAGACCCAGTACTTC.

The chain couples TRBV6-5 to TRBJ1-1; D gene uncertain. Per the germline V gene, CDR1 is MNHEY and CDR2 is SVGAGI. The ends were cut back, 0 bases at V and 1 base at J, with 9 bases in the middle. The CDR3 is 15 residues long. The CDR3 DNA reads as TGTGCCAGCAGTTACTCGATAGTAGGGAACACTGAAGCTTTCTTT. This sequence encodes CASSYSIVGNTEAFF.

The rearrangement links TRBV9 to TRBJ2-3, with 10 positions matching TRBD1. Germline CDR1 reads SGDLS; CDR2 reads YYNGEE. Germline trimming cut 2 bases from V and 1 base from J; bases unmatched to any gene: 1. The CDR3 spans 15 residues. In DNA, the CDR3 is TGTGCCAGCAGCGTCGGGACAGGGGGCACAGATACGCAGTATTTT. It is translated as CASSVGTGGTDTQYF.

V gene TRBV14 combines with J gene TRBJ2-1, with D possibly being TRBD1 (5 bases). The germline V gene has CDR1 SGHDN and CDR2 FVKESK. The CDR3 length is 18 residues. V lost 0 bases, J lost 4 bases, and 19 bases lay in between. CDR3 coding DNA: TGTGCCAGCAGCCAAGACAGGGTAACCGCGAAGGGGTACAATGAGCAGTTCTTC. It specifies CASSQDRVTAKGYNEQFF.

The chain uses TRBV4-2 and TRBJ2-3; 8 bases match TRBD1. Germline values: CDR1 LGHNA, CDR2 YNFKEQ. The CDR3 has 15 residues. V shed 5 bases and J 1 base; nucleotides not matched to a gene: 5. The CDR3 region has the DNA TGTGCCAGCAGCGAAGGGACAGGACGCACAGATACGCAGTATTTT. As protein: CASSEGTGRTDTQYF.